This TCR beta chain appears in the sequencing data of a study of CD4 and CD8 cells across lung adenocarcinoma regions (dated by TCRdb to the late 2010s). Background on the whole study: The study examined intratumor heterogeneity of the T cell receptor repertoire by comparing tumor centers with tumor margins.

Receptor amplification or capture employed PCR. Sequencing was performed on a HiSeq X Ten. The raw public data were reprocessed by TCRdb itself: fastp quality trimming at Q25, MiXCR clonotype calling, in-frame beta chains only. Each CDR3 protein gets just one entry, which takes the most common genes and DNA from the rows behind it. The sample table records 20,000 or so distinct CDR3 sequences; around 50% of these occur just once. The ten top clones hold 34% of the sample. The donors were patients who had localized lung adenocarcinoma, which is a subtype of non-small cell lung cancer. The margins of localized lung adenocarcinomas were where the samples came from. For TCR repertoire analysis, CD8+ T cells from tumor tissue were profiled separately from CD4+ T cells. This clonotype was found a few times. This receptor's antigen is unknown. A much larger clonotype is one base distant, so this may be a read error.

Reading from cysteine to phenylalanine, the CDR3 counts 15 amino acids. Only the CDR3 portion is preserved as DNA: 45 bases, with reading frame beginning at the first base. V trim: 1 base; J trim: 13 bases; unmatched bases: 13. Taken from the germline V gene, the CDR1 and CDR2 loops are SGHVS and FNYEAQ. The sample comprised CD8+ T cells from the margin of a lung tumor. What the cell subset or site label conveys for this sample: tumor margin region. The sequence links TRBV7-6 to TRBJ2-4, with TRBD2 identical over 7 junction bases. The clonotype was recovered from a male donor with lung adenocarcinoma. The CD4 and CD8 labels of this study may be unreliable. DNA sequence: TGTGCCAGCAGCTTAGGGGGGGGGGGTTACAATGAGCAGTACTTC. This translates into CASSLGGGGYNEQYF.